This is a list of T cell receptor beta chains from one sample in a study of shared clonotypes between healthy human individuals. Only in-frame clones appear in the TCRdb table, and some are missing; sequencing was by immunoSEQ multiplex PCR. The sample records about 500,000 clones, over 60% being singletons. Sample: PBMCs. Receptors originate from a woman in her forties in good health. Some clones in this sample may be carry-over from other donors' samples. Both conserved end residues are part of each CDR3. D genes are given only for firm matches. The size of a clone is reported for some rows only, either as once, few or many, or as a class for expanded clones.

>TRBJ2-1|TRBD2|NA|TRBV4-2
TGTGCCAGCAGCCAAGTATTAGCGGGAGGAAATGAGAATGAGCAGTTCTTC
CASSQVLAGGNENEQFF
>TRBJ1-4|NA|many|TRBV4-2
TGTGCCAGCAGCCAAGATTCAGAAAAACTGTTTTTT
CASSQDSEKLFF
>TRBJ2-1|NA|once|TRBV28
TGTGCCAGCAGTTTGACAGGCTCCTACAATGAGCAGTTCTTC
CASSLTGSYNEQFF
>TRBJ2-5|TRBD2|NA|TRBV5-1
TGCGCCAGCAGCTCCGCGGGACTAGCGGGACAAGAGACCCAGTACTTC
CASSSAGLAGQETQYF
>TRBJ2-1|TRBD1|NA|TRBV19
TGTGCCAGTAGCCCGGGACAGAACTACAATGAGCAGTTCTTC
CASSPGQNYNEQFF
>TRBJ2-1|NA|NA|TRBV2
TGTGCCAGCAACCGAAGGGAGGGGGGCGATGAGCAGTTCTTC
CASNRREGGDEQFF
>TRBJ2-7|NA|NA|TRBV27
TGTGCCAGCAGTTTTCGCAGGGCCACAAACTACGAGCAGTACTTC
CASSFRRATNYEQYF
>TRBJ1-1|NA|NA|TRBV9
TGTGCCAGCAGCGTAATTACAGGGTGGAACACTGAAGCTTTCTTT
CASSVITGWNTEAFF
>TRBJ2-1|NA|NA|TRBV30
TGTGCCTGGAATGTAGGGGTTTGGGGTGAGCAGTTCTTC
CAWNVGVWGEQFF
>TRBJ2-1|TRBD2|few|TRBV30
TGTGCCTCCGAGGCTAGCGGGGGCGGCAATGAGCAGTTCTTC
CASEASGGGNEQFF